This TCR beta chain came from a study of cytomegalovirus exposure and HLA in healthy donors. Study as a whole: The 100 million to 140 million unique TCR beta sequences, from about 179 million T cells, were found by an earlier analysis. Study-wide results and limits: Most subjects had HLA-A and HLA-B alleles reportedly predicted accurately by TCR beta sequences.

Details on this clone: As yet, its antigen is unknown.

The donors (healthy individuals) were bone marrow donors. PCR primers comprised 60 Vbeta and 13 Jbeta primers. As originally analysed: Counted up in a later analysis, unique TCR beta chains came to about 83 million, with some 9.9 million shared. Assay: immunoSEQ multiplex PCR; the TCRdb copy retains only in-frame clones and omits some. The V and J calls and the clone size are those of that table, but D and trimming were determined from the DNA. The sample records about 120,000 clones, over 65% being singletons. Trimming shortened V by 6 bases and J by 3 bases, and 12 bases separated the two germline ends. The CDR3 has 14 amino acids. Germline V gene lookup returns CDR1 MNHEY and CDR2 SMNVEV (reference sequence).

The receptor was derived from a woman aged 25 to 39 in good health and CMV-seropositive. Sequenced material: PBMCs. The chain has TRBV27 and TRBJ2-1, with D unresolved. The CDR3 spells CASRKRQDYNEQFF. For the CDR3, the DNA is TGTGCCAGCAGAAAACGGCAGGACTACAATGAGCAGTTCTTC.